This T cell receptor beta chain was retrieved from a study of T-cell reconstitution after alpha-beta-depleted transplantation in children (dated by TCRdb to the mid-2010s). Study-wide context: T-cell immune reconstitution after TCRalphabeta/CD19-depleted allogeneic hematopoietic cell transplantation in children was quantitatively tracked in the study by means of TCR repertoire profiling. What the authors observed across the whole study: Over the following months the frequencies of hyperexpanded clones went down, and after one year T-cell counts and TCRbeta diversity were mostly credited to newly produced T cells. About two months after transplant, the apparently early recovery of alphabetaT-cell counts reportedly depended on just several hundred clones that had expanded rapidly and came from non-depleted graft cells. In some patients, the high TCRbeta diversity seen at day 60 was put down to recipient T cells and intrathymic progenitors that had survived conditioning.

The table lists this clonotype with a few counts. This clone's antigen is unknown. One base away there is no much larger clone; base qualities are not given. Unmatched junction bases come to 11, with V trimmed by 4 bases and J by 4 bases. Sequences SGHRS (CDR1) and YFSETQ (CDR2) are obtained from the germline V gene. Including the terminal cysteine and phenylalanine, the CDR3 comprises 16 residues. Only the CDR3 region is kept as DNA, spanning 48 bases read in frame from base 1. The library was built by means of PCR. Sequencing was carried out with an Illumina HiSeq 2500. TCR library preparation used molecular barcoding, with unique molecular identifiers applied to normalize quantification of the TCRbeta repertoire. The public reads were reanalyzed by TCRdb: fastp trimming at Q25, MiXCR alignment, in-frame beta chains only. Entries that share a CDR3 protein sequence are merged under the most common genes and DNA. This sample holds about 32,000 distinct CDR3 sequences; under 7.5% were observed only once. More than 25% of the sample belongs to the ten largest clones.

Per the publication, the time point label means: day 60 (about 2 months) after transplantation. Reading the label with the study, this specimen's treatment or condition is: allogeneic hematopoietic cell transplantation with graft depleted of TCRalphabeta T cells and CD19 B cells. TCRalphabeta/CD19-depleted allogeneic hematopoietic cell grafts were given to the transplant recipients, all of whom were children. The source is a child less than two years old who had a stem cell transplant for acute myeloid leukemia, so the T cells may come from the graft donor. The sample consisted of peripheral blood, taken 60 days after TCRalphabeta/CD19-depleted stem cell transplant. The chain was built from TRBV5-1 and TRBJ1-2, and 9 bases in between align with TRBD1. The DNA sequence follows: TGCGCCAGCAGCGGAACACAGGGGGCAGGGCGCTATGGCTACACCTTC. The encoded protein is CASSGTQGAGRYGYTF. Reference TRBV5-1 and TRBJ1-2 proteins supply the regions before and after the CDR3; the full variable domain is: KAGVTQTPRYLIKTRGQQVTLSCSPISGHRSVSWYQQTPGQGLQFLFEYFSETQRNKGNFPGRFSGRQFSNSRSEMNVSTLELGDSALYLCASSGTQGAGRYGYTFGSGTRLTVV.